These T cell receptor beta chains were read from a single sample in a study of blood T cell repertoires in COVID-19. The data were produced by immunoSEQ multiplex PCR, yet TCRdb's version contains in-frame clones alone and is incomplete. This sample has 310,000 or so clones, with around 87% found just once. Material: peripheral blood. All receptors come from a man aged 50 to 60 with active or convalescent COVID-19. The CDR3 runs from the conserved cysteine through the conserved F or W.

CDR3: CAWTRESGANVLTF
J: TRBJ2-6
V: TRBV30

CDR3: CASTPRGVPDTGELFF
J: TRBJ2-2
V: TRBV2

CDR3: CASSGLSGSVWSEQFF
J: TRBJ2-1
V: TRBV19

CDR3: CASSLQIMNTEAFF
J: TRBJ1-1
V: TRBV4-3

CDR3: CAISDPPGYYGYTF
J: TRBJ1-2
V: TRBV10-3

CDR3: CASAGQLGAKNIQYF
J: TRBJ2-4
V: TRBV6-5

CDR3: CSVEGSGNYGYTF
J: TRBJ1-2
V: TRBV29-1

CDR3: CAISELKSADRGNSPLHF
J: TRBJ1-6
V: TRBV10-3

CDR3: CASGIKRGGPCRSDTQYF
J: TRBJ2-3
V: TRBV23-1

CDR3: CASSRKTGTDNSPLHF
J: TRBJ1-6
V: TRBV4-3

CDR3: CASSLIQTFFGSSGGQETQYF
J: TRBJ2-5
V: TRBV7-3

CDR3: CASSPSGAGGATQYF
J: TRBJ2-5
V: TRBV7-3

CDR3: CASSPDRYEQYF
J: TRBJ2-7
V: TRBV18

CDR3: CAISAGQGTPEAFF
J: TRBJ1-1
V: TRBV10-3

CDR3: CASSTRQGSANEQFF
J: TRBJ2-1
V: TRBV9

CDR3: CAISENRGPEAFF
J: TRBJ1-1
V: TRBV10-3

CDR3: CASSRLPGQAYEQYF
J: TRBJ2-7
V: TRBV28

CDR3: CASSKARREGPNEQFF
J: TRBJ2-1
V: TRBV21-1

CDR3: CAWSRASGSYEQYF
J: TRBJ2-7
V: TRBV30

CDR3: CAWKSRVEKLFF
J: TRBJ1-4
V: TRBV30

CDR3: CASSPLDPGQSSYEQYF
J: TRBJ2-7
V: TRBV18

CDR3: CASSQDRVVEKLFF
J: TRBJ1-4
V: TRBV4-1

CDR3: CASSPKVRNKHIQYF
J: TRBJ2-4
V: TRBV11-2

CDR3: CASRLPGQGADGYTF
J: TRBJ1-2
V: TRBV28

CDR3: CASSLRPPQDSPLHF
J: TRBJ1-6
V: TRBV18

CDR3: CASSIRTGEGEQYF
J: TRBJ2-7
V: TRBV2

CDR3: CASSLGGGTDNEQFF
J: TRBJ2-1
V: TRBV7-7

CDR3: CASSLRGERHGYEQYF
J: TRBJ2-7
V: TRBV27

CDR3: CASSLGGASGTYEQYF
J: TRBJ2-7
V: TRBV7-2

CDR3: CATSRDPQETQYF
J: TRBJ2-5
V: TRBV15

CDR3: CASSIDRGYGELFF
J: TRBJ2-2
V: TRBV19

CDR3: CASSSGAQETQYF
J: TRBJ2-5
V: TRBV11-2

CDR3: CATSRGGTGGWETQYF
J: TRBJ2-5
V: TRBV15

CDR3: CASSLEGTYSNQPQHF
J: TRBJ1-5
V: TRBV7-8

CDR3: CASSPDGYNQPQHF
J: TRBJ1-5
V: TRBV7-9

CDR3: CASSLQGQGGEKLFF
J: TRBJ1-4
V: TRBV28

CDR3: CASSFLAGVSTGELFF
J: TRBJ2-2
V: TRBV7-2

CDR3: CASSLLQGANTGELFF
J: TRBJ2-2
V: TRBV27

CDR3: CASSQDRGLYEQYF
J: TRBJ2-7
V: TRBV6-5

CDR3: CASSDLVPGLYNEQFF
J: TRBJ2-1
V: TRBV7-3